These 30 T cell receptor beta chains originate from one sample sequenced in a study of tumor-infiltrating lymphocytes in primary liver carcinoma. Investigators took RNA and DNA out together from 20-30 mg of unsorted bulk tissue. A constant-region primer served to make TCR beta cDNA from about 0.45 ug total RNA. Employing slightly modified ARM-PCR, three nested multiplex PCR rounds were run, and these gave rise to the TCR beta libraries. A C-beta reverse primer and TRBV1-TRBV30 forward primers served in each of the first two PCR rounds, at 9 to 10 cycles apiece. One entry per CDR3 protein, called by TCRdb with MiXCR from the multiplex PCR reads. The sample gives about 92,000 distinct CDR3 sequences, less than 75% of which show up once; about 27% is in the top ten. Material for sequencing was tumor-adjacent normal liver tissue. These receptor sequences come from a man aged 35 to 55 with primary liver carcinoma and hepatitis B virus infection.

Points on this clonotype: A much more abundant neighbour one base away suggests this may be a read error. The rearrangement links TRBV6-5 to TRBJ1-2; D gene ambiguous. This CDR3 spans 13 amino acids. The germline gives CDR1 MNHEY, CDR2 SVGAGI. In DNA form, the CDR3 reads TGTGCCAGCAGACTAGCGGCTAACTATGGCAACACCTTC. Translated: CASRLAANYGNTF.

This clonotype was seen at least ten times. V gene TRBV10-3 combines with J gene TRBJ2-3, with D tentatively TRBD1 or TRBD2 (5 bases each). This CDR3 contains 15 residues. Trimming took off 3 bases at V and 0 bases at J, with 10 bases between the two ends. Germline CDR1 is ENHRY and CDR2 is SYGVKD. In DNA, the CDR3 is TGTGCCATCAGTGACGGGGCACCTAGCACAGATACGCAGTATTTT. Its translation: CAISDGAPSTDTQYF.

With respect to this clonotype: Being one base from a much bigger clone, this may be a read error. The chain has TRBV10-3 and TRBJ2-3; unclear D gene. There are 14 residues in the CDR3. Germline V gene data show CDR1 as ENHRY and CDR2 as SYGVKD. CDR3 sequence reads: CVISDEYRADTQYF. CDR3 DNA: TGTGTCATCAGTGATGAATATCGGGCAGATACGCAGTATTTT.

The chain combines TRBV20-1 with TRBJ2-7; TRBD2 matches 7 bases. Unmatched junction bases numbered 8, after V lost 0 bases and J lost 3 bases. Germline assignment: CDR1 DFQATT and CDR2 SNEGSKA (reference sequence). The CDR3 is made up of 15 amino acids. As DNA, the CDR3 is TGCAGTGCTAGAGATGTGGCTAGCGGAAACTACGAGCAGTACTTC. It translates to CSARDVASGNYEQYF.

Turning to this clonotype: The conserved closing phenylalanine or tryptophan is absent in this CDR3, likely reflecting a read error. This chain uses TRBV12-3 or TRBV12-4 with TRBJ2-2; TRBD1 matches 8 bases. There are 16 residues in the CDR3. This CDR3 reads CTSSSRQGTSTGELFI. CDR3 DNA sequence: TGTACCAGCAGCTCAAGACAGGGGACGAGCACCGGGGAGCTGTTTATT.

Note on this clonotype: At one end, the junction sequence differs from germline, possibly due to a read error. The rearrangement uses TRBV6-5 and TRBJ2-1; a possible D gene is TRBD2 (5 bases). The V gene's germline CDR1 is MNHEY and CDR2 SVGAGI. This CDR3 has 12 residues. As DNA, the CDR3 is TGTGCCAGCAGGGACTCCTACAATGAGAAGTTCTTC. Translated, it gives CASRDSYNEKFF.

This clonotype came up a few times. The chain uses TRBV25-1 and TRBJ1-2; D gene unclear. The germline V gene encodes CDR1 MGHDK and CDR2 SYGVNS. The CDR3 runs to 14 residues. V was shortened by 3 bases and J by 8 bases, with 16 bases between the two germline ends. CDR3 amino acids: CASSDGVSTRGYTF. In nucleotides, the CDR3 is TGTGCCAGCAGTGATGGGGTATCTACGAGAGGCTACACCTTC.

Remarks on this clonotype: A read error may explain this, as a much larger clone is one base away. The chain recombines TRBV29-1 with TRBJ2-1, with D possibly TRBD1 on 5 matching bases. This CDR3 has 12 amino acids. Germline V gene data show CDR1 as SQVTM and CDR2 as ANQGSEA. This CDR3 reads CSASVWGNERFF. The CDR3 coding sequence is TGCAGCGCGAGCGTGTGGGGCAATGAGCGGTTCTTC.

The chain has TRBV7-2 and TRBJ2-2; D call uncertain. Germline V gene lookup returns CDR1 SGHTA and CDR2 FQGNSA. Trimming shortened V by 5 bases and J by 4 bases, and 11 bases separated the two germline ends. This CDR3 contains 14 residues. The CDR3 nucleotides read TGTGCCAGCAGCCTTAACCGGGCCACCGGGGAGCTGTTTTTT. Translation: CASSLNRATGELFF.

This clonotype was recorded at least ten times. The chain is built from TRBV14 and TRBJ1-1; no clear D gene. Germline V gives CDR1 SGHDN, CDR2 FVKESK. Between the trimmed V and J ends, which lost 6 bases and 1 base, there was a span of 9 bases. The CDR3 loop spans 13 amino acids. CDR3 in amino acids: CASRGPWNTEAFF. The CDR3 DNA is TGTGCCAGCAGGGGTCCCTGGAACACTGAAGCTTTCTTT.

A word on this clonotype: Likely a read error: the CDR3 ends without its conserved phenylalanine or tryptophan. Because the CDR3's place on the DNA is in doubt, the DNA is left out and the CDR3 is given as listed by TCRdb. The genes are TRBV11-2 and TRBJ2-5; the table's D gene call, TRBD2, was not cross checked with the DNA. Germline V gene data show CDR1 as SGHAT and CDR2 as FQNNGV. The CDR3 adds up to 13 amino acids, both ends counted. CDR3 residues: CASSLGGWTTLYL.

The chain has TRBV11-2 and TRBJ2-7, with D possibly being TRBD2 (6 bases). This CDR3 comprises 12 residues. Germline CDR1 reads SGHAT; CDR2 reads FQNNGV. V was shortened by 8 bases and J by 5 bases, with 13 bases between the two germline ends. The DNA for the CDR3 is TGTGCCAGCCAAGGGTGGGAGGACGAGCAGTACTTC. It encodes CASQGWEDEQYF.

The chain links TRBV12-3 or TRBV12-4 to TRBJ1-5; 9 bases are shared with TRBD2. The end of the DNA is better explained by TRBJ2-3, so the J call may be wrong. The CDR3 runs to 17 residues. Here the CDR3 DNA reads TGTGCCAGCAGTTTTGCGCGGGGGGGGCTTGACAATCAGCCCCAGTATTTT. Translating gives CASSFARGGLDNQPQYF.

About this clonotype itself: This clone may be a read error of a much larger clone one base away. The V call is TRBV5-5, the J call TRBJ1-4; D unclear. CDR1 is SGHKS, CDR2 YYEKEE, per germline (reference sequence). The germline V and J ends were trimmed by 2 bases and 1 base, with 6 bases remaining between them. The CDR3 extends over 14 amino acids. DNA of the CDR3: TGTGCCAGCAGCTTTTCGATAACTAATGAAAAACTGTTTTTT. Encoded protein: CASSFSITNEKLFF.

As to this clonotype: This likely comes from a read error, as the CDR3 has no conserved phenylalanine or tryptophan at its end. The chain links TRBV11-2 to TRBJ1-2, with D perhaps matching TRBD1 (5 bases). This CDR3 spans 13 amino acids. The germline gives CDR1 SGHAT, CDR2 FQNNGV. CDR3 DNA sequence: TGTGTCAGCAGCTTAGAGGGGAACTATGGCTACACCTCA. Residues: CVSSLEGNYGYTS.

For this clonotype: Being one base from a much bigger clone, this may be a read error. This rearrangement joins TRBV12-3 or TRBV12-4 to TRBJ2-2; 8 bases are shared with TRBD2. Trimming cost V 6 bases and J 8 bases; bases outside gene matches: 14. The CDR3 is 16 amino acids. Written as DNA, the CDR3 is TGTGCCAGCAGCCACCTACTAGCGGTAGGTTTGGGGGAGCTGTTTTTT. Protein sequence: CASSHLLAVGLGELFF.

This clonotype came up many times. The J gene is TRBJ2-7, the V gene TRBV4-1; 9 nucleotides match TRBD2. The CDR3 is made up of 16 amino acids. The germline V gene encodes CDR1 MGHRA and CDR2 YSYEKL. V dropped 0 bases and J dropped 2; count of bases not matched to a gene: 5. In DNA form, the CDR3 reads TGCGCCAGCAGCCAAGATCTGCGGGAGGGTGCCTACGAGCAGTACTTC. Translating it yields CASSQDLREGAYEQYF.

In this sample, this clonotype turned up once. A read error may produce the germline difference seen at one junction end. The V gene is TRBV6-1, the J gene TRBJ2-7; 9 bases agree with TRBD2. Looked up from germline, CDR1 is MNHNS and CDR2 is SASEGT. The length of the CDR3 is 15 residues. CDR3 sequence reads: CASSEASGSSYKQYF. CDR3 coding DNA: TGTGCCAGCAGTGAAGCTAGCGGGAGTTCCTACAAGCAGTACTTC.

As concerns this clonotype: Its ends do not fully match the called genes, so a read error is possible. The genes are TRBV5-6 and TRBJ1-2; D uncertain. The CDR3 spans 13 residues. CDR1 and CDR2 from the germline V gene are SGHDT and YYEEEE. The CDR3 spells CASSSEYVYGYAF. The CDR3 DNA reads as TGTGCCAGCAGCTCCGAATACGTCTATGGCTACGCCTTC.

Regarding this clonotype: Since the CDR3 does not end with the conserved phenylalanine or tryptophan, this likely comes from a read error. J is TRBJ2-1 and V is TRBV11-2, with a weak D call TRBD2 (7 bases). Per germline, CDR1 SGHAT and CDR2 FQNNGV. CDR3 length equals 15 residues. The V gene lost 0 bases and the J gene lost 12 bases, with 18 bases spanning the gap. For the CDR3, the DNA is TGTGCCAGCAGCTTAGATTCTAGCGGCAGGGGTGGGCAGTTCATC. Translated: CASSLDSSGRGGQFI.

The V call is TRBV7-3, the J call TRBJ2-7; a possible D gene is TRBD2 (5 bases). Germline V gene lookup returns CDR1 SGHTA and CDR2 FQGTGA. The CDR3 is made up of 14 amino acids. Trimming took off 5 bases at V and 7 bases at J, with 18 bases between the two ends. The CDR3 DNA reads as TGTGCCAGCAGCGCCGGACTGGCGAGAGGTGAGCAGTACTTC. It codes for CASSAGLARGEQYF. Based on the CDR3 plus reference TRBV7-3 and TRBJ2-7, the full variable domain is GAGVSQTPSNKVTEKGKYVELRCDPISGHTALYWYRQSLGQGPEFLIYFQGTGAADDSGLPNDRFFAVRPEGSVSTLKIQRTERGDSAVYLCASSAGLARGEQYFGPGTRLTVT.

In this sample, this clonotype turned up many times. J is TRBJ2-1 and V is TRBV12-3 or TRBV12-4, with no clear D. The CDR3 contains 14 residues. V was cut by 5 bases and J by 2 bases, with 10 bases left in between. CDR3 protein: CASSDLGTYNEQFF. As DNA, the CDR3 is TGTGCCAGCAGTGACTTGGGAACCTACAATGAGCAGTTCTTC.

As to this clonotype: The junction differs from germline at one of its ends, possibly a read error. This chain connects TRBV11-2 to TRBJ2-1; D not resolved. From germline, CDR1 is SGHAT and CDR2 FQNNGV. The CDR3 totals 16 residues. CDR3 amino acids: CAGSLELYWLYNEQFF. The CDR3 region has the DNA TGTGCCGGCAGCTTAGAATTGTACTGGCTGTACAATGAGCAGTTCTTC. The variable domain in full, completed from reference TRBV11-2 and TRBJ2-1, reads EAGVAQSPRYKIIEKRQSVAFWCNPISGHATLYWYQQILGQGPKLLIQFQNNGVVDDSQLPKDRFSAERLKGVDSTLKIQPAKLEDSAVYLCAGSLELYWLYNEQFFGPGTRLTVL.

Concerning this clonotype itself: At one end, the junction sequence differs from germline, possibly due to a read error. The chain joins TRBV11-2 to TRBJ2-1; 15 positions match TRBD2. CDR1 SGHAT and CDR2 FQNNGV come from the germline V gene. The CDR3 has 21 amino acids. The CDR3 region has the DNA TGTGCCAGGAGCTTATCATACGGACTAGCGGGAGGGAAGAGTTCCTACAATGAGCAGTTCTTC. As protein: CARSLSYGLAGGKSSYNEQFF. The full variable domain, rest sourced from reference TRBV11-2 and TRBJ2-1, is EAGVAQSPRYKIIEKRQSVAFWCNPISGHATLYWYQQILGQGPKLLIQFQNNGVVDDSQLPKDRFSAERLKGVDSTLKIQPAKLEDSAVYLCARSLSYGLAGGKSSYNEQFFGPGTRLTVL.

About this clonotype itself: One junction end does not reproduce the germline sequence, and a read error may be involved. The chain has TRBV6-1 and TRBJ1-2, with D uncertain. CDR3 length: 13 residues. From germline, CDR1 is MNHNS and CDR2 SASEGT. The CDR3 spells CPSSEVQPDGYTF. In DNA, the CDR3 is TGTCCCAGCAGTGAGGTCCAACCCGATGGCTACACCTTC.

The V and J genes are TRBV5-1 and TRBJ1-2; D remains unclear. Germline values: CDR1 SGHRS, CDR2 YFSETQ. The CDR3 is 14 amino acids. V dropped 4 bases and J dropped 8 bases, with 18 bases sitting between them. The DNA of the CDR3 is TGCGCCAGCAGCACGACCATGACCCCGGACGGCTACACCTTC. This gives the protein CASSTTMTPDGYTF.

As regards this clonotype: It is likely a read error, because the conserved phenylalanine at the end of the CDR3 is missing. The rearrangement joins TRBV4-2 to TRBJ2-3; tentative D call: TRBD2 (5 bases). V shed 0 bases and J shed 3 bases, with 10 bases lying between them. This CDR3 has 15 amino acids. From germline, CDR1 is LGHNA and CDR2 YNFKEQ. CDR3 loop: CASSQEKGVTDTQYL. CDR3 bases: TGTGCCAGCAGCCAAGAGAAGGGAGTGACAGATACGCAGTATTTG.

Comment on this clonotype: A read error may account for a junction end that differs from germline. The chain's CDR3 is CSVDAASNTEASF. Here the CDR3 DNA reads TGCAGCGTTGACGCAGCCTCGAACACTGAAGCTTCCTTT. This rearrangement joins TRBV29-1 to TRBJ1-1; D gene ambiguous. The CDR3 consists of 13 residues. CDR1 and CDR2 from the germline V gene are SQVTM and ANQGSEA.

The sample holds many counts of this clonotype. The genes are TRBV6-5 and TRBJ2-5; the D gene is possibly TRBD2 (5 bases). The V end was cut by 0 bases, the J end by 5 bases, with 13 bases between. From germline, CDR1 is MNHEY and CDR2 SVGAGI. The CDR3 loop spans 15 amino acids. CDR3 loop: CASSYSRGGVETQYF. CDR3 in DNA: TGTGCCAGCAGTTACTCTCGGGGTGGGGTGGAGACCCAGTACTTC.

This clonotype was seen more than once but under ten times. The CDR3 loop is CASSPGQGTTGELFF. For the CDR3, the DNA is TGTGCCAGCAGTCCCGGACAGGGGACTACCGGGGAGCTGTTTTTT. The chain has TRBV12-3 or TRBV12-4 and TRBJ2-2; 9 bases line up with TRBD1. J gave up 5 bases and V 5 bases, and 6 bases lay outside the gene matches. The CDR3 consists of 15 residues.